The present T cell receptor beta chain was sequenced within a study of blood T cell repertoires in COVID-19. The CDR3 spans 14 residues. The V gene's germline CDR1 is SNHLY and CDR2 FYNNEI. Trimming pared 2 bases from V and 8 bases from J, leaving 12 bases between. Assay: immunoSEQ multiplex PCR; the TCRdb copy retains only in-frame clones and omits some. The top ten hold less than 2% of the sample, which has approximately 500,000 clones, 70% to 90% seen once. The chain uses TRBV2 and TRBJ1-4, with TRBD1 as a possible D gene (6 bases). The material sequenced was PBMCs or T cells enriched from blood (not recorded which). The clonotype was recovered from a middle-aged woman who had recovered from COVID-19. This chain's CDR3 is CASSELVQGEKLFF. The DNA of the CDR3 is TGTGCCAGCAGTGAATTAGTACAGGGCGAAAAACTGTTTTTT.